This TCR beta chain is from a study of PD-L1 blockade in urothelial cancer. About the study: Of prior chemotherapy regimens, patients had received between 0 and 3. Blood was tested 3 weeks (second dose) and 6 weeks into treatment. Per blood sample, T cells had a median of around 150,000. Findings and caveats of the study: Durable benefit accompanied greater 3-week expansion of tumor-associated blood clones.

The assay was immunoSEQ multiplex PCR, and TCRdb's table has in-frame clones only and misses some. The repertoire includes approximately 100,000 clones, roughly 88% of them detected once, and about 2.4% sits in the top ten. Germline assignment: CDR1 MDHEN and CDR2 SYDVKM. V gave up 2 bases and J gave up 2 bases; unmatched junction bases: 8. The CDR3 is 17 residues long. This clone was seen only once. As yet, its antigen is unknown. The chain carries TRBV28 and TRBJ2-7; 11 bases agree with TRBD1. Sequencing was performed on PBMCs, taken around atezolizumab (anti-PD-L1) treatment. The source of this sequence is a man aged 45-60 years with urothelial cancer. CDR3 nucleotides: TGTGCCAGCAGTTTAATGGGACAGGGGGTTTCAGCCTACGAGCAGTACTTC. Translated, it gives CASSLMGQGVSAYEQYF.